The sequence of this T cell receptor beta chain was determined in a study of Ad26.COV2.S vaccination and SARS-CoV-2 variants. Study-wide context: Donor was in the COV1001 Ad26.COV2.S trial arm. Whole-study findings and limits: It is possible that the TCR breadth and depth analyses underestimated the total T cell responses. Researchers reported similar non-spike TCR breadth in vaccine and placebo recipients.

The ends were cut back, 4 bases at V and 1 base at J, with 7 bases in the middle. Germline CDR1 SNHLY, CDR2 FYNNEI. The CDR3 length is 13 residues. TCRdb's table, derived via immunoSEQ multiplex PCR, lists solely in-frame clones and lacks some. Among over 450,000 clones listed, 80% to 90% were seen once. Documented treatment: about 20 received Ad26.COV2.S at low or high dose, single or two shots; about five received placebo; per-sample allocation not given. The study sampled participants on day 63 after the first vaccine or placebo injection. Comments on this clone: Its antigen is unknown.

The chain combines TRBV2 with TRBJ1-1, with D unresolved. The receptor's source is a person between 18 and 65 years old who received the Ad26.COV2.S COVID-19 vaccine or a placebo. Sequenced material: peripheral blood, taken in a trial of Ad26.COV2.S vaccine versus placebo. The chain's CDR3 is CASSGQRNTEAFF. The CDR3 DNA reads TGTGCCAGCAGTGGGCAGAGGAACACTGAAGCTTTCTTT.